Listed here are 6 T cell receptor beta chains from one sample, sequenced in a study of Ad26.COV2.S vaccination and SARS-CoV-2 variants. Sequencing used immunoSEQ multiplex PCR; TCRdb keeps in-frame clones, though not all of them. Here the sample spans 300,000 to 500,000 clones, 70% to 90% being singletons. Treatment: some 20 received Ad26.COV2.S at low or high dose, single or two shots; 5 received placebo; per-sample allocation not given. Sampling took place 63 days after the first vaccine or placebo injection. The specimen was peripheral blood, collected in a trial of Ad26.COV2.S vaccine versus placebo. Every receptor here comes from a person between 18 and 65 years old who received the Ad26.COV2.S COVID-19 vaccine or a placebo.

The V gene is TRBV5-1, the J gene TRBJ2-1; D possibly matches TRBD1 or TRBD2 (6 bases each). Germline V gene data show CDR1 as SGHRS and CDR2 as YFSETQ. V dropped 0 bases and J dropped 8 bases, with 15 bases sitting between them. This CDR3 has 15 residues. CDR3 amino acids: CASSLVFRGRDEQFF. CDR3 bases: TGCGCCAGCAGCTTGGTGTTCCGGGGGCGCGATGAGCAGTTCTTC.

The V gene is TRBV3-1 (or the pseudogene TRBV3-2), the J gene TRBJ1-2; D gene ambiguous. This CDR3 comprises 15 residues. The germline V gene has CDR1 LGHDT and CDR2 YNNKEL (reference sequence). V was pared by 0 bases and J by 2 bases, with 10 bases between. As DNA, the CDR3 is TGTGCCAGCAGCCAAGATATAAGAGGGAACTATGGCTACACCTTC. Residues: CASSQDIRGNYGYTF.

The CDR3 reads CASSSRDRKLNEQFF. The CDR3 coding sequence is TGTGCCAGCAGCTCCCGGGACCGAAAACTTAATGAGCAGTTCTTC. The rearrangement uses TRBV7-2 and TRBJ2-1; possibly TRBD1 or TRBD2 for D (5 bases each). Trimming took 4 bases from V and 7 from J, leaving 17 bases between them. The CDR3 extends over 15 amino acids. CDR1 and CDR2 from the germline V gene are SGHTA and FQGNSA. Using reference TRBV7-2 and TRBJ2-1 for the parts outside the CDR3, the full variable domain is GAGVSQSPSNKVTEKGKDVELRCDPISGHTALYWYRQSLGQGLEFLIYFQGNSAPDKSGLPSDRFSAERTGGSVSTLTIQRTQQEDSAVYLCASSSRDRKLNEQFFGPGTRLTVL.

The genes are TRBV11-2 and TRBJ2-7, with 9 bases fitting TRBD1. The junction had 10 bases not matched to a gene; V was cut back by 2 bases and J by 2 bases. The germline V gene has CDR1 SGHAT and CDR2 FQNNGV. This CDR3 has 17 residues. CDR3 sequence: CASSLRTGTGPAYEQYF. In DNA form, the CDR3 reads TGTGCCAGCAGCTTACGAACCGGGACAGGGCCGGCCTACGAGCAGTACTTC.

V and J are TRBV4-1 and TRBJ1-2, with TRBD1 as a possible D gene (5 bases). Looked up from germline, CDR1 is MGHRA and CDR2 is YSYEKL. The V end lost 0 bases, the J end lost 3 bases, and 11 bases lay between the germline ends. The CDR3 spans 15 residues. CDR3 coding DNA: TGCGCCAGCAGCCAAGATTACCGGGGCGACTATGGCTACACCTTC. Protein product: CASSQDYRGDYGYTF.

The rearrangement joins TRBV2 to TRBJ1-4; 10 positions agree with TRBD1. The CDR3 runs to 15 residues. Germline V CDR1 and CDR2: SNHLY, FYNNEI. V lost 5 bases to trimming and J lost 3 bases; unmatched junction nucleotides: 3. CDR3 amino acids: CASSSGQGANEKLFF. Written as DNA, the CDR3 is TGTGCCAGCAGTTCTGGACAGGGGGCTAATGAAAAACTGTTTTTT.